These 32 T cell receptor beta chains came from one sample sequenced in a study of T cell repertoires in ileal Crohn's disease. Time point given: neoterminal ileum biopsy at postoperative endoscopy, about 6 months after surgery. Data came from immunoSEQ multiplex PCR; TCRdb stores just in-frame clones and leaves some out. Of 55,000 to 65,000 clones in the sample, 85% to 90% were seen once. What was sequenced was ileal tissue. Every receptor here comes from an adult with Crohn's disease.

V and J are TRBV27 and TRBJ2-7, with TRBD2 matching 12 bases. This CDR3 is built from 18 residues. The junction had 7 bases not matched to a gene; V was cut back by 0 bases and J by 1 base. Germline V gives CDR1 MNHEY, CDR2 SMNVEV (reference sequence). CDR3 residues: CASSLSIWTSGTSYEQYF. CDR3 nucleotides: TGTGCCAGCAGTTTATCGATTTGGACTAGCGGGACTTCCTACGAGCAGTACTTC.

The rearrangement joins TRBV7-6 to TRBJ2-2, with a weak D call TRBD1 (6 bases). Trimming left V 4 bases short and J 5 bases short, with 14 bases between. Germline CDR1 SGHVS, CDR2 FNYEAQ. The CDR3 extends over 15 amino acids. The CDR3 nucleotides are TGTGCCAGCAGCTCAGGGGCCCAGAGGACCGGGGAGCTGTTTTTT. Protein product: CASSSGAQRTGELFF.

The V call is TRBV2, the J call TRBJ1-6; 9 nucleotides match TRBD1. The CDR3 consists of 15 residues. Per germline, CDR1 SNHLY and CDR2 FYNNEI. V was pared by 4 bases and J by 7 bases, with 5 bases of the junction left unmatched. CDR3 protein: CASSGSGTGNSPLHF. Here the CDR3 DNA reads TGTGCCAGCAGTGGATCCGGGACAGGGAATTCACCCCTCCACTTT. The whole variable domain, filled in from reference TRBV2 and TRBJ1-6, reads EPEVTQTPSHQVTQMGQEVILRCVPISNHLYFYWYRQILGQKVEFLVSFYNNEISEKSEIFDDQFSVERPDGSNFTLKIRSTKLEDSAMYFCASSGSGTGNSPLHFGNGTRLTVT.

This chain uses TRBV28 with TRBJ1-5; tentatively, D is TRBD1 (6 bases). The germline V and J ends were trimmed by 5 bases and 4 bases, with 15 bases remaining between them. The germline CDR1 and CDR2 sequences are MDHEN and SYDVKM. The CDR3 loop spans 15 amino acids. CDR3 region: CASSRTEGLNQPQHF. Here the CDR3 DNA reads TGTGCCAGCAGTCGGACAGAGGGGTTGAATCAGCCCCAGCATTTT.

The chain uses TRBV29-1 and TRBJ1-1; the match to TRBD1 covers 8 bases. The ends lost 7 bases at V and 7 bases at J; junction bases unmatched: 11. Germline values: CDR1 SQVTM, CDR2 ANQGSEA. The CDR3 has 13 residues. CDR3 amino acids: CSGGRQGQGEAFF. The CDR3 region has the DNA TGCAGCGGGGGAAGACAGGGGCAGGGTGAAGCTTTCTTT. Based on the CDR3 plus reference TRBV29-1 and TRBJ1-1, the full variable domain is SAVISQKPSRDICQRGTSLTIQCQVDSQVTMMFWYRQQPGQSLTLIATANQGSEATYESGFVIDKFPISRPNLTFSTLTVSNMSPEDSSIYLCSGGRQGQGEAFFGQGTRLTVV.

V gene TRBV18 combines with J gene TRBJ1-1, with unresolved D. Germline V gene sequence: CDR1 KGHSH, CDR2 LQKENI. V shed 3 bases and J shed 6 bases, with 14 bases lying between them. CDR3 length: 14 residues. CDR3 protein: CASSPSRLSPEAFF. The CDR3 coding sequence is TGTGCCAGCTCACCGTCCCGCCTGAGCCCTGAAGCTTTCTTT.

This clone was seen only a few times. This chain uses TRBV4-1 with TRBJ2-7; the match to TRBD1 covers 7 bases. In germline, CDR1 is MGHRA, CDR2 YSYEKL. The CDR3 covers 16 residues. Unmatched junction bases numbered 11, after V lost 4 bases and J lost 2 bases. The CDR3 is CASSRYRDSEPYEQYV. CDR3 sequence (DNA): TGCGCCAGCAGCCGGTACCGGGACAGTGAACCCTACGAGCAGTACGTC.

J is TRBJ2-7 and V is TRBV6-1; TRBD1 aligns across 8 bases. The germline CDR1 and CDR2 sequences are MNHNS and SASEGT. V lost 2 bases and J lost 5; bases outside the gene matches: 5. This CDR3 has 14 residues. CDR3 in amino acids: CASSEQPGGDEQYV. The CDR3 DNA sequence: TGTGCCAGCAGTGAACAACCAGGGGGCGACGAGCAGTACGTC.

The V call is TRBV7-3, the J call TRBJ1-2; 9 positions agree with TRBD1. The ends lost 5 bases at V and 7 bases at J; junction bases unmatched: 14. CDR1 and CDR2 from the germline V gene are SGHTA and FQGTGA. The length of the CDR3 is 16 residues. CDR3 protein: CASSEQPSQGAGGYTF. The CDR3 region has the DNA TGTGCCAGCAGCGAACAACCTTCACAGGGGGCGGGTGGCTACACCTTC.

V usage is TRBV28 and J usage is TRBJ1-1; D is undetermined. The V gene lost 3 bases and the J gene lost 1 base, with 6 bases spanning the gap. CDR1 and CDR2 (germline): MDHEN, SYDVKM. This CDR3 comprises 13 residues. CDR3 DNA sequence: TGTGCCAGCAGTTTGGCGGCGAACACTGAAGCTTTCTTT. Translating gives CASSLAANTEAFF.

The CDR3 spells CASSLEGADRADTEAFF. DNA for the CDR3: TGTGCCAGCAGCCTCGAGGGGGCGGACAGGGCGGACACTGAAGCTTTCTTT. This sequence joins TRBV7-3 and TRBJ1-1; 8 bases are a match to TRBD1. The CDR3 contains 17 residues. Germline V gives CDR1 SGHTA, CDR2 FQGTGA. After removal of 5 bases from V and 3 bases from J, the junction contained 14 bases not matched to a gene. The full variable domain, in which reference TRBV7-3 and TRBJ1-1 provide the parts outside the CDR3, is GAGVSQTPSNKVTEKGKYVELRCDPISGHTALYWYRQSLGQGPEFLIYFQGTGAADDSGLPNDRFFAVRPEGSVSTLKIQRTERGDSAVYLCASSLEGADRADTEAFFGQGTRLTVV.

This chain's CDR3 is CSVPQGNTEAFF. The CDR3 DNA sequence: TGCAGCGTGCCCCAGGGAAACACTGAAGCTTTCTTT. The rearrangement joins TRBV29-1 to TRBJ1-1; D perhaps matches TRBD1 (5 bases). Trimming cost V 6 bases and J 2 bases, with 10 bases left between them. Germline CDR1 is SQVTM and CDR2 is ANQGSEA. The CDR3 extends over 12 amino acids.

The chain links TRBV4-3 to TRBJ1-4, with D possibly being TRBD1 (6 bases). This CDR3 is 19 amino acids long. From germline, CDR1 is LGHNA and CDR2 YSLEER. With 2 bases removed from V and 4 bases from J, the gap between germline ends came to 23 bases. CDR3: CASSQSLGRVRGGNEKLFF. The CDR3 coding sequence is TGCGCCAGCAGCCAAAGCTTGGGTCGTGTTAGGGGGGGTAATGAAAAACTGTTTTTT.

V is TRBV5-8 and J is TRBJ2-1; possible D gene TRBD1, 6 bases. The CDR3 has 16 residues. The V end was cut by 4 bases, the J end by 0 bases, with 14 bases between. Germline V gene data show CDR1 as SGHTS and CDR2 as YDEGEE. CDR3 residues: CASSLWGLGSYNEQFF. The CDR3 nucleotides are TGTGCCAGCAGCCTATGGGGGCTCGGCTCCTACAATGAGCAGTTCTTC. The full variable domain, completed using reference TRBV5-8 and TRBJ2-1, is EAGVTQSPTHLIKTRGQQATLRCSPISGHTSVYWYQQALGLGLQFLLWYDEGEERNRGNFPPRFSGRQFPNYSSELNVNALELEDSALYLCASSLWGLGSYNEQFFGPGTRLTVL.

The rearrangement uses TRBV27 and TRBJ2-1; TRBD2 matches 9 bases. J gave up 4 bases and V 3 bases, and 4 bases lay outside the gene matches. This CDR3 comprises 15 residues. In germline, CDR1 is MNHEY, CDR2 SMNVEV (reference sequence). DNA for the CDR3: TGTGCCAGCAGTTTGGCTAGCGGGGTTTACAATGAGCAGTTCTTC. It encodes CASSLASGVYNEQFF.

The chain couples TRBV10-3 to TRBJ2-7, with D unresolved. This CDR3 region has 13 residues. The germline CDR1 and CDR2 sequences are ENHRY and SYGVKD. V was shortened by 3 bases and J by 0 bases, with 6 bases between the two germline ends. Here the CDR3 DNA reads TGTGCCATCAGTGATGCGGTCTCCTACGAGCAGTACGTC. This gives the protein CAISDAVSYEQYV.

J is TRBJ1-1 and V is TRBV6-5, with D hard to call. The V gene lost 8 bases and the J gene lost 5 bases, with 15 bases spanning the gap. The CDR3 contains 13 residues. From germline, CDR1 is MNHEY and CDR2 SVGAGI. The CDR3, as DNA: TGTGCCAGCGGCCCGGAGGTCGATACTGAAGCTTTCTTT. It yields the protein CASGPEVDTEAFF.

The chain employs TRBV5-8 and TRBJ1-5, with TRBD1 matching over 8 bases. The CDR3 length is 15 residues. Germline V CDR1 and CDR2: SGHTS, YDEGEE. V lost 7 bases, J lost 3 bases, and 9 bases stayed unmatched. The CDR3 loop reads CASGQGFFFNQPQHF. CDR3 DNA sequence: TGTGCCAGCGGACAGGGATTCTTTTTCAATCAGCCCCAGCATTTT.

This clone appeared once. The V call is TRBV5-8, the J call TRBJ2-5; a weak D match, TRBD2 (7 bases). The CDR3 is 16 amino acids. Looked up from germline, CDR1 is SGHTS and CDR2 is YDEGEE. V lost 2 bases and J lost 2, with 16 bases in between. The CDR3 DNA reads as TGTGCCAGCAGCTTAGGGACGGGGGGCGAACAAGAGACCCAGTACTTC. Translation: CASSLGTGGEQETQYF.

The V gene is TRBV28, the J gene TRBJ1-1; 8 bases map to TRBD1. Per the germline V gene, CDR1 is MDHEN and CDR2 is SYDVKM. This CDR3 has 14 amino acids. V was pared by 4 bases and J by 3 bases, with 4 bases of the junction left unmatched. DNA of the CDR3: TGTGCCAGCAGTTACTCGACAGGGGACACTGAAGCTTTCTTT. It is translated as CASSYSTGDTEAFF. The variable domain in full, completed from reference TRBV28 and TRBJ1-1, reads DVKVTQSSRYLVKRTGEKVFLECVQDMDHENMFWYRQDPGLGLRLIYFSYDVKMKEKGDIPEGYSVSREKKERFSLILESASTNQTSMYLCASSYSTGDTEAFFGQGTRLTVV.

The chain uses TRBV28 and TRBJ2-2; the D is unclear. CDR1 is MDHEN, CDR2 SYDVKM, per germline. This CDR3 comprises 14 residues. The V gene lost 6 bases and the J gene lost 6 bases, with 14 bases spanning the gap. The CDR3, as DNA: TGTGCCAGCAGCGGAATGACACTCGCCGGGGAGCTGTTTTTT. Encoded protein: CASSGMTLAGELFF.

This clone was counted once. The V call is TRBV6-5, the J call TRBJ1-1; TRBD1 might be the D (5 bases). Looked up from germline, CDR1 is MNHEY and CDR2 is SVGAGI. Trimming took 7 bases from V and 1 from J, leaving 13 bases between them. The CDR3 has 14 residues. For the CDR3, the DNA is TGTGCCAGCACCAAAGTCAGGGAGAACACTGAAGCTTTCTTT. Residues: CASTKVRENTEAFF.

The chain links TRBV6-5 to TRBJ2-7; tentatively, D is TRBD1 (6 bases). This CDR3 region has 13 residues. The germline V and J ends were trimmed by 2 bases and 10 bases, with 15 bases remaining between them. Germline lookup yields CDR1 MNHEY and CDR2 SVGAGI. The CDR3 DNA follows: TGTGCCAGCAGTTACACCGACAGGAGCCCCCAGTACTTC. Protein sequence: CASSYTDRSPQYF.

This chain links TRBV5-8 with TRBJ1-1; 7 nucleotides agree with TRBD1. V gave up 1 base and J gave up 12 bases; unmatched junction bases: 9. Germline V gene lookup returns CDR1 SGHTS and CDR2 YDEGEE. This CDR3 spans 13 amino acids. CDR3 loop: CASSLRGTAKTFF. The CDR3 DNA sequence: TGTGCCAGCAGCTTGAGGGGGACAGCTAAAACTTTCTTT.

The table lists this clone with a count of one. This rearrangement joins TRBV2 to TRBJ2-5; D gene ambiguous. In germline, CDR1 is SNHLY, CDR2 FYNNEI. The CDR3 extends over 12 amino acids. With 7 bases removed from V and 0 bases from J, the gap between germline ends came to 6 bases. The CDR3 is CASKTNQETQYF. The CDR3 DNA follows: TGTGCCAGCAAAACAAACCAAGAGACCCAGTACTTC.

The CDR3 sequence: CASSPDRGDEQYV. The CDR3 nucleotides are TGTGCCAGCAGCCCAGACAGGGGAGACGAGCAGTACGTC. The chain couples TRBV7-9 to TRBJ2-7, with 8 bases matching TRBD1. Germline V gene sequence: CDR1 SEHNR, CDR2 FQNEAQ (reference sequence). CDR3 length equals 13 residues. J was trimmed by 5 bases and V by 5 bases; bases with no gene match: 5.

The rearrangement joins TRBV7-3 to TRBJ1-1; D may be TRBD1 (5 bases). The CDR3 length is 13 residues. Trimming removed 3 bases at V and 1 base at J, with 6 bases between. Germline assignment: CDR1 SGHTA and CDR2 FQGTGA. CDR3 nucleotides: TGTGCCAGCAGCTTGCAGGGGAACACTGAAGCTTTCTTT. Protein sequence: CASSLQGNTEAFF.

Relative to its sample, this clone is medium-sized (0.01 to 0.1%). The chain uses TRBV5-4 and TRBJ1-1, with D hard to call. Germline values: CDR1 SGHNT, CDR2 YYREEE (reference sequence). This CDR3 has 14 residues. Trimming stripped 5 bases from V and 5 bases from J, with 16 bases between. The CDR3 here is CASSPGRERTEAFF. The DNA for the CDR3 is TGTGCCAGCAGTCCAGGACGGGAGAGGACTGAAGCTTTCTTT. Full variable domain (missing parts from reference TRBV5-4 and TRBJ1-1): ETGVTQSPTHLIKTRGQQVTLRCSSQSGHNTVSWYQQALGQGPQFIFQYYREEENGRGNFPPRFSGLQFPNYSSELNVNALELDDSALYLCASSPGRERTEAFFGQGTRLTVV.

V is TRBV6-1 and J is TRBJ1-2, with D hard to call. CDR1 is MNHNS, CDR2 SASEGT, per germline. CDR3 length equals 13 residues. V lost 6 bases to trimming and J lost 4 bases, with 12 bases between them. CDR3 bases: TGTGCCAGCAGACTGGCGGGCGTCTATGGCTACACCTTC. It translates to CASRLAGVYGYTF.

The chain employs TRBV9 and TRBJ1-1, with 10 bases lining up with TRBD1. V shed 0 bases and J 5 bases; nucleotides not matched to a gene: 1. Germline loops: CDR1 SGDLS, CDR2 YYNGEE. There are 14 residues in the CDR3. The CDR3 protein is CASSVGQGATEAFF. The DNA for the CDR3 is TGTGCCAGCAGCGTAGGACAGGGGGCGACTGAAGCTTTCTTT.

Here the CDR3 DNA reads TGTGCCAGCAGTCTCGGTTCTGGAGCTAACTATGGCTACACCTTC. It translates to CASSLGSGANYGYTF. This sequence joins TRBV28 and TRBJ1-2; D not resolved. The V end was cut by 5 bases, the J end by 0 bases, with 13 bases between. This CDR3 is built from 15 residues. CDR1 MDHEN and CDR2 SYDVKM come from the germline V gene.

CDR3 sequence reads: CASNSGINQETQYF. In nucleotides, the CDR3 is TGTGCCAGCAACTCGGGGATTAACCAAGAGACCCAGTACTTC. This sequence joins TRBV5-4 and TRBJ2-5, with TRBD2 as a possible D gene (5 bases). V was shortened by 6 bases and J by 0 bases, with 12 bases between the two germline ends. This CDR3 region has 14 residues. Germline values: CDR1 SGHNT, CDR2 YYREEE (reference sequence).